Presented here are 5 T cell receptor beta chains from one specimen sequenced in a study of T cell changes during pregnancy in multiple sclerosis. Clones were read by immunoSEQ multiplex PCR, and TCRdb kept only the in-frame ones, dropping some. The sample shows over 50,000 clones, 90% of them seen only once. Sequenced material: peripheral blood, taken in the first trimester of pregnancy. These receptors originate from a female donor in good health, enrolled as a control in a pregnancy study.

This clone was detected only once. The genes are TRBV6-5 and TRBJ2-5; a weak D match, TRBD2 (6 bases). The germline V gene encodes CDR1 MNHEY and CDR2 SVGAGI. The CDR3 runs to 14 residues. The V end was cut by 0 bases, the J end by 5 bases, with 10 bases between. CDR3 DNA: TGTGCCAGCAGTTACTCCCGGGGGTCCGAGACCCAGTACTTC. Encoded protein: CASSYSRGSETQYF.

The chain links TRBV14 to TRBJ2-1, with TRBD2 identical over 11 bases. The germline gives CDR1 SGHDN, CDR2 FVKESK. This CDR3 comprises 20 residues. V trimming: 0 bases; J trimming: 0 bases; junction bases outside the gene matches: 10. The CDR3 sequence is CASSQDSLAGGLYSYNEQFF. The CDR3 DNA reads TGTGCCAGCAGCCAAGATTCTCTAGCGGGGGGCCTTTACTCCTACAATGAGCAGTTCTTC.

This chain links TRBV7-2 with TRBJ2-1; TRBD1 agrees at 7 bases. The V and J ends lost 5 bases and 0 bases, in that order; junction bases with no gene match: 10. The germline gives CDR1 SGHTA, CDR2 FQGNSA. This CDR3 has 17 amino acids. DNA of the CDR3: TGTGCCAGCAGCATTCGACAGGGTGCCCTCTCCTACAATGAGCAGTTCTTC. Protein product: CASSIRQGALSYNEQFF.

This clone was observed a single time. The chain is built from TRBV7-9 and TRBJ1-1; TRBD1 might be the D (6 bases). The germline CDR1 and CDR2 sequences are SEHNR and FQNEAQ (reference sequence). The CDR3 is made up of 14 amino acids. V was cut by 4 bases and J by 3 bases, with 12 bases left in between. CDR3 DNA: TGTGCCAGCAGCTCACAGGGCATTGACACTGAAGCTTTCTTT. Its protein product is CASSSQGIDTEAFF.

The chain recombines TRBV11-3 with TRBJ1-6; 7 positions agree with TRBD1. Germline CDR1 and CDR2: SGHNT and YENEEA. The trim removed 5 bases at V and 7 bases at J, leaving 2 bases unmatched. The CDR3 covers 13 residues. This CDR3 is CASSRDRNSPLHF. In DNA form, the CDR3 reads TGTGCCAGCAGCCGGGACAGAAATTCACCCCTCCACTTT.